A selection of T cell receptor beta chains follows, all from one sample in a study of T-cell reconstitution after alpha-beta-depleted transplantation in children. Each CDR3 protein is one row after TCRdb ran MiXCR on the PCR reads. In the table there are about 410,000 distinct CDR3 sequences, roughly 20% of which are singletons. The starting material was PBMCs from the stem cell graft donor, obtained from the stem cell graft. The receptors were gathered from a human donor who donated a stem cell graft to a child with acute myeloid leukemia. CDR3s include the opening cysteine and the closing phenylalanine or tryptophan. The D gene is left open where the match is weak. Only some rows state a clone size, as once, few, many or a class for expanded clones.

j_call clone_size cdr3_length d_call v_call cdr3_nt cdr3_aa
TRBJ1-4 . 13 TRBD1 TRBV15 TGTGCCACGCTGACAGGGAATAATGAAAAACTGTTTTTT CATLTGNNEKLFF
TRBJ2-1 few 16 TRBD2 TRBV5-1 TGCGCCAGCAGCGACCGGGTGGCTAGCGGGAGGGGTGAGCAGTTCTTC CASSDRVASGRGEQFF
TRBJ1-3 many 13 . TRBV29-1 TGCAGCGTTGAAGTGACGGCTGGAAACACCATATATTTT CSVEVTAGNTIYF
TRBJ1-4 many 16 . TRBV7-8 TGTGCCAGCAGCCGGATCCTAGGGCGTCCTAATGAAAAACTGTTTTTT CASSRILGRPNEKLFF
TRBJ2-7 many 11 . TRBV6-5 TGTGCCACCGGACAGAGCTACGAGCAGTACTTC CATGQSYEQYF
TRBJ2-3 many 14 . TRBV5-1 TGCGCCAGCAGCCCTCGGGAACGCACAGATACGCAGTATTTT CASSPRERTDTQYF
TRBJ2-2 once 12 . TRBV2 TGTGCCAGCAGTGCGGTTAGGGGGGAGCTGTTTTTT CASSAVRGELFF
TRBJ1-3 many 16 . TRBV6-5 TGTGCCAGCACCCCCGCCGGGACCCTAACTGGAAACACCATATATTTT CASTPAGTLTGNTIYF
TRBJ2-3 . 14 . TRBV5-6 TGTGCCAGCAGCTTTCTAGATTCCACAGATACGCAGTATTTT CASSFLDSTDTQYF
TRBJ2-1 many 15 TRBD1 TRBV5-1 TGCGCCAGCAGCTTGGCCGGGACAGGGATAAATGAGCAGTTCTTC CASSLAGTGINEQFF
TRBJ2-5 . 13 . TRBV20-1 TGCAGTGCTAGAGCCAGGGGCATAGAGACCCAGTACTTC CSARARGIETQYF
TRBJ1-1 . 16 . TRBV7-9 TGTGCCAGCAGCTTAAGCGCGGGCAGGGTGGACCGAGGAGCTTTCTTT CASSLSAGRVDRGAFF
TRBJ2-5 . 17 TRBD2 TRBV7-9 TGTGCCAGCCGCCCTCGGGAGGATCTCCCCCATCAAGAGACCCAGTACTTC CASRPREDLPHQETQYF
TRBJ1-5 . 15 TRBD1 TRBV3-1 TGTGCCAGCAGCCACGGGGACAGGGCCAATCAGCCCCAGCATTTT CASSHGDRANQPQHF
TRBJ1-1 few 11 . TRBV4-3 TGCGCCAGCAGCCAAGGAGCTAAGGCTTTCTTT CASSQGAKAFF
TRBJ2-7 many 15 . TRBV27 TGTGCCAGCACAACAAACTATCGAAGCTCCTACGAGCAGTACTTC CASTTNYRSSYEQYF
TRBJ2-6 few 16 . TRBV20-1 TGCAGTGCTAGTACGCAGGGGTTTTCCGGGGCCAACGTCCTGACTTTC CSASTQGFSGANVLTF
TRBJ2-2 . 15 . TRBV7-7 TGTGCTAGCAGCTTAGGAGGGGCAGCGACCGGGGAGCTGTTTTTT CASSLGGAATGELFF
TRBJ2-7 . 14 TRBD1 TRBV30 TGTGCCTCAACCCGGGGACAGGGTGTCCACGAGCAGTACTTC CASTRGQGVHEQYF
TRBJ2-7 many 13 . TRBV5-1 TGCGCCAGCAGCTTGGACACCTCCTACGAGCAGTACTTC CASSLDTSYEQYF
TRBJ2-2 . 14 TRBD2 TRBV10-3 TGTGCCGCCCGGGGGAGGGGCCCCACCGGGGAGCTGTTTTTT CAARGRGPTGELFF
TRBJ2-1 . 18 TRBD2 TRBV5-6 TGTGCCAGCAGCTTGGAGGCGGGCGGGAGATACGCCTACAATGAGCAGTTCTTC CASSLEAGGRYAYNEQFF
TRBJ2-1 . 15 . TRBV12-3/TRBV12-4 TGTGCCAGCACCAGGGGTCTCAGCTCCTACAATGAGCAGTTCTTC CASTRGLSSYNEQFF
TRBJ2-7 few 14 . TRBV29-1 TGCAGCGTTGAAGACCCCTCCGGGGCCTACGAGCAGTACTTC CSVEDPSGAYEQYF
TRBJ2-1 few 18 TRBD2 TRBV4-1 TGCGCCAGCAGCCAAGATGGAAGGGAGACTAGCGGCAACAATGAGCAGTTCTTC CASSQDGRETSGNNEQFF
TRBJ1-5 few 15 . TRBV5-5 TGTGCCAGCAGTCGGGGGGCCACTAGCAATCAGCCCCAGCATTTT CASSRGATSNQPQHF
TRBJ1-1 . 13 . TRBV18 TGTGCCAGCTCACCCTCAGCGAACACTGAAGCTTTCTTT CASSPSANTEAFF
TRBJ2-5 many 16 TRBD2 TRBV13 TGTGCCAGCAGCCTGCGTTTAGCGGGAGGAAGAGAGACCCAGTACTTC CASSLRLAGGRETQYF
TRBJ2-3 few 12 . TRBV7-6 TGTGCCAGCAGCTCCTATTCCGATACGCAGTATTTT CASSSYSDTQYF
TRBJ1-4 . 15 . TRBV7-6 TGTGCCAGCAGCCGCAGGACAGCTTCTAATGAAAAACTGTTTTTT CASSRRTASNEKLFF
TRBJ1-4 few 17 TRBD1 TRBV7-9 TGTGCCAGCAGCTTAGCATATAGACAGGGAGCAGATGAAAAACTGTTTTTT CASSLAYRQGADEKLFF
TRBJ2-7 . 13 TRBD1 TRBV6-1 TGTGCCAGCGGGGGACAGGGAGCCTACGAGCAGTACTTC CASGGQGAYEQYF
TRBJ2-3 . 13 . TRBV20-1 TGCAGTGCTAGGGCTTCGCAAACAGATAGGCAGTATTTT CSARASQTDRQYF
TRBJ1-1 . 14 . TRBV28 TGTGCCAGCAGTCCCTGGCGGATAAACACTGAAGCTTTCTTT CASSPWRINTEAFF
TRBJ2-1 . 13 . TRBV12-3/TRBV12-4 TGTGCCAGCAGTTCCGGGGGAAAAGATGAGCAGTTCTTC CASSSGGKDEQFF
TRBJ2-5 . 12 . TRBV28 TGTGCCAGCAGTATTTTCGAGGAGACCCAGTACTTC CASSIFEETQYF
TRBJ2-1 many 19 TRBD2 TRBV20-1 TGCAGTGCTAGGAAACCCGGGACTAGCGGGAGGGCCATGTACAATGAGCAGTTCTTC CSARKPGTSGRAMYNEQFF
TRBJ1-5 . 15 . TRBV5-6 TGTGCCAGCAGTCACGCTGGGGGGCTGGGGCAGCCCCAGCATTTT CASSHAGGLGQPQHF
TRBJ2-1 few 15 . TRBV7-2 TGTGCCAGCAGCGTGAGCTCTAGCGTAAACAATGAGCAGTTCTTC CASSVSSSVNNEQFF
TRBJ2-7 few 15 . TRBV7-6 TGTGCCAGCAGCTTAGTAGCGGAAAACACCTACGAGCAGTACTTC CASSLVAENTYEQYF
TRBJ2-2 many 16 . TRBV20-1 TGCAGTGCTATTCGGTTAGGGGAACGGTCTTTAGGGGAGCTGTTTTTT CSAIRLGERSLGELFF
TRBJ2-1 . 17 . TRBV12-3/TRBV12-4 TGTGCCAGCAGTTCACCTCACCGGGCCAGGCTTGTCGATGAGCAGTTCTTC CASSSPHRARLVDEQFF
TRBJ2-7 few 12 TRBD1 TRBV5-1 TGCGCCAGCAGCAAACAGGGGGCCGAGCAGTACTTC CASSKQGAEQYF
TRBJ2-2 . 11 . TRBV19 TGTGCCAGTAGGAAGGCCGGGGAGCTGTTTTTT CASRKAGELFF
TRBJ1-4 . 17 . TRBV12-3/TRBV12-4 TGTGCCAGTAGCCCTTACTCAGGGGTTTACTCGAATGAAAAACTGTTTTTT CASSPYSGVYSNEKLFF
TRBJ2-1 few 18 . TRBV7-6 TGTGCCAGCAGCCGAAACGATCCGCTGGAGCTTCCCTACAATGAGCAGTTCTTC CASSRNDPLELPYNEQFF
TRBJ2-1 many 11 . TRBV20-1 TGCAGTGCTGACTTGGGGGATGAGCAGTTCTTC CSADLGDEQFF
TRBJ2-7 . 15 . TRBV28 TGTGCCAGCAGTATGACAGTCCGGAGCTCCTACGAGCAGTACTTC CASSMTVRSSYEQYF
TRBJ2-3 . 14 . TRBV21-1 TGTGCCAGCAGCAAACCAGGGGGAACAGATACGCAGTATTTT CASSKPGGTDTQYF
TRBJ2-7 many 15 TRBD2 TRBV28 TGTGCCAGCAGCAAGTCCGCGGGAGTGGCCTACGAGCAGTACTTC CASSKSAGVAYEQYF
TRBJ2-2 . 16 TRBD2 TRBV30 TGTGCCTGGGTTAAAAGACTAGCGGGGGGCACCGGGGAGCTGTTTTTT CAWVKRLAGGTGELFF
TRBJ2-3 many 13 . TRBV4-2 TGTGCCAGCAGCCAAGGCATGGCAGATACGCAGTATTTT CASSQGMADTQYF
TRBJ2-1 many 13 . TRBV29-1 TGCAGCGTAACGGGACGCCTGAACAATGAGCAGTTCTTC CSVTGRLNNEQFF
TRBJ2-7 . 17 TRBD1 TRBV20-1 TGCAGTGCTACCCAGTTAGCCGGACAGGGGGACCTCTACGAGCAGTACTTC CSATQLAGQGDLYEQYF
TRBJ2-1 . 16 TRBD1 TRBV15 TGTGCCACCAGCAGAACACAGGGGGCGGTCTACAATGAGCAGTTCTTC CATSRTQGAVYNEQFF